This entry describes one T cell receptor beta chain. The target antigen is unknown. PCR or immunohistochemistry showed mismatch repair deficiency in every enrolled patient. Three pembrolizumab responders had their TCRs sequenced. This entry is derived from a study of PD-1 blockade in mismatch repair-deficient tumors. The wider study: Patients had eleven to twelve mismatch repair-deficient cancer types and were previously treated and progressing.

The CDR3 runs to 16 residues. V gave up 1 base and J gave up 0 bases; unmatched junction bases: 4. Looked up from germline, CDR1 is SGHTA and CDR2 is FQGTGA. Study outcomes and limitations: Rapid post-treatment expansion, then contraction, generally preceding radiologic response, marked tumor-resident clones.

Sequencing was performed with immunoSEQ multiplex PCR; in TCRdb, only in-frame clones are kept and a portion is missing. Altogether 90,000 to 130,000 clones are present, more than 60% being singletons, with the ten largest covering 4% to 5%. This sequence originates from an adult with mismatch repair-deficient cancer. The chain employs TRBV7-3 and TRBJ2-3, with TRBD2 matching 7 bases. The sample here was peripheral blood, taken about 60 weeks after starting pembrolizumab. CDR3 coding DNA: TGTGCCAGCAGCTTAAGGGGTAGCGGGAGCACAGATACGCAGTATTTT. Translating it yields CASSLRGSGSTDTQYF.